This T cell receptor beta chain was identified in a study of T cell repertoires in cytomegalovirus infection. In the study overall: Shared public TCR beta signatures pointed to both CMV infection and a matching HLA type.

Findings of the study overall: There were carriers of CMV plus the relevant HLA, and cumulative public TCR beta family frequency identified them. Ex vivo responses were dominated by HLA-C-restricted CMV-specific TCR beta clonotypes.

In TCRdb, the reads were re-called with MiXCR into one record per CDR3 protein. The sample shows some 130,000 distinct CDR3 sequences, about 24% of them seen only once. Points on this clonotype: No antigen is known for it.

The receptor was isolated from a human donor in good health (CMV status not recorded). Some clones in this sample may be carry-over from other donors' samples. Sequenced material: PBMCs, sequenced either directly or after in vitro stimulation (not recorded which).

The CDR3 nucleotides read TGTGCCTGGAGTCAGGACAGTAATCAGCCCCAGCATTTT. Amino acid sequence: CAWSQDSNQPQHF. This chain links TRBV30 with TRBJ1-5; possibly TRBD1 for D (6 bases). Trimming stripped 2 bases from V and 4 bases from J, with 9 bases between. Germline V gene sequence: CDR1 GTSNPN, CDR2 SVGIG (reference sequence). The CDR3 is made up of 13 amino acids.